The clone carrying this T cell receptor (beta chain) showed up just a few times. Antigen: not known. The genes and germline here are from mouse. Coverage ceases 4 residues before the CDR3 finishes, and the germline J gene fills in the end. This sample was included in a study of CD8+ T cells in alopecia areata. The overall study: Female C3H/HeJ mice aged roughly 6-10 weeks were given skin from C3H/HeJ graft donors, about 6-13 months old, that had spontaneous alopecia.

Study results and limitations: It was lesional scalp, especially alopecia totalis/universalis, that showed higher clonality than normal scalp.

Germline V gene lookup returns CDR1 FNHDT and CDR2 SITEND (reference sequence). Trimming cost V 4 bases and J 3 bases; bases outside gene matches: 9. This CDR3 region has 15 residues. RNA, once extracted, was reverse transcribed into cDNA for use as the sequencing template. Libraries were prepared by immunoSEQ multiplex PCR; TCRdb keeps only in-frame clonotypes and omits some of them. This sample carries more than 90,000 clones, none of them present only once. This TCR was recovered from a C3H/HeJ mouse with alopecia areata. The mouse line has the MHC haplotype H2-k. This chain links TRBV19 with TRBJ2-7, with 8 bases that match TRBD2. Sequencing was performed on lesional skin. The CDR3 sequence is CASSRTVLGVYEQYF. CDR3 DNA (partial): TGTGCCAGCAGTCGGACGGTACTGGGGGTCTAT.